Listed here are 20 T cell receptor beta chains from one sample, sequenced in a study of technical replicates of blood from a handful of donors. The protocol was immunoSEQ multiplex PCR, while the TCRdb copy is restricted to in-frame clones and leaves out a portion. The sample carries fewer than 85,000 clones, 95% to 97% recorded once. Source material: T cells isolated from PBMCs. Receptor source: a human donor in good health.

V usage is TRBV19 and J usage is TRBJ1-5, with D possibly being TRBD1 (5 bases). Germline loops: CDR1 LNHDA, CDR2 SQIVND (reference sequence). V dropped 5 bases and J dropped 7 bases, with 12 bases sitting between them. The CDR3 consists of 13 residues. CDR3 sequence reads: CASSQGRLQPQHF. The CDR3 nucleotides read TGTGCCAGTAGTCAGGGTAGGCTACAGCCCCAGCATTTT. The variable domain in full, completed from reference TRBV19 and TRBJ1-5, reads DGGITQSPKYLFRKEGQNVTLSCEQNLNHDAMYWYRQDPGQGLRLIYYSQIVNDFQKGDIAEGYSVSREKKESFPLTVTSAQKNPTAFYLCASSQGRLQPQHFGDGTRLSIL.

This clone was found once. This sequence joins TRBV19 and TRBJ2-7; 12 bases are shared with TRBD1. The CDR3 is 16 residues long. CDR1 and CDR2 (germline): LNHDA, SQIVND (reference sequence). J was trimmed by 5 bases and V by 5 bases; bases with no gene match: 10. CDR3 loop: CASSLTGTGGLDEQYF. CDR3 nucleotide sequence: TGTGCCAGTAGTCTGACCGGGACAGGGGGCTTGGACGAGCAGTACTTC.

The CDR3 region has the DNA TGTGCCAGCGGGAAGACAGAGGTCGGGGAGCTGTTTTTT. Its translation is CASGKTEVGELFF. V and J are TRBV5-4 and TRBJ2-2; D is perhaps TRBD1 (5 bases). The V end was cut by 7 bases, the J end by 7 bases, with 14 bases between. The length of the CDR3 is 13 residues. Germline V gene sequence: CDR1 SGHNT, CDR2 YYREEE (reference sequence).

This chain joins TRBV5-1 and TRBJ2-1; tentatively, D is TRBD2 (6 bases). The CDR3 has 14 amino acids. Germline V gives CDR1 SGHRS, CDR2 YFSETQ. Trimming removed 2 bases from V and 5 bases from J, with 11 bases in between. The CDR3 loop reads CASSLREWDNEQFF. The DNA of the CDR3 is TGCGCCAGCAGCTTACGGGAGTGGGACAATGAGCAGTTCTTC.

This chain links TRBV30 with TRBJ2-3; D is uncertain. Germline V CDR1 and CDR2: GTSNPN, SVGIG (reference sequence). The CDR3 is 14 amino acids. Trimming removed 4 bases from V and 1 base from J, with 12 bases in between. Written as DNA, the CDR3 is TGTGCCTGGACTCCCCCCACGGGCACAGATACGCAGTATTTT. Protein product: CAWTPPTGTDTQYF.

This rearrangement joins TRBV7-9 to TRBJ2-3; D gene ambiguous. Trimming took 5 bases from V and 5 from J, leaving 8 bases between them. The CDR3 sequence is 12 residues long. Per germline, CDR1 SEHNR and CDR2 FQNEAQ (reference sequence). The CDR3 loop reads CASSLDGDTQYF. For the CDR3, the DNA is TGTGCCAGCAGCCTAGACGGAGATACGCAGTATTTT.

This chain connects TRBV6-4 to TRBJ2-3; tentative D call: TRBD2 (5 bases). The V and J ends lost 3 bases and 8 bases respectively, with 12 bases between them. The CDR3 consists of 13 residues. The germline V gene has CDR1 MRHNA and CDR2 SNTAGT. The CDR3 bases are TGTGCCAGCAGTGATGTGGGAGCCGCTACGCAGTATTTT. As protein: CASSDVGAATQYF.

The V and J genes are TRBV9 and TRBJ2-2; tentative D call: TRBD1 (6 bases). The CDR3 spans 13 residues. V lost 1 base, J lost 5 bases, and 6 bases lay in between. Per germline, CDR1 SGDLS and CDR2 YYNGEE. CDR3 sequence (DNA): TGTGCCAGCAGCGTAACAGGGACCGGGGAGCTGTTTTTT. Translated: CASSVTGTGELFF.

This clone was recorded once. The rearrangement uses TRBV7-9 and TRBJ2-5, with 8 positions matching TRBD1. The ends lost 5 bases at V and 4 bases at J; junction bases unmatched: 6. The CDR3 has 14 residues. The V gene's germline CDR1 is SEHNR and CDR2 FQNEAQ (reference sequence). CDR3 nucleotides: TGTGCCAGCAGCCCTGGGACAGGTCTAGAGACCCAGTACTTC. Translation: CASSPGTGLETQYF.

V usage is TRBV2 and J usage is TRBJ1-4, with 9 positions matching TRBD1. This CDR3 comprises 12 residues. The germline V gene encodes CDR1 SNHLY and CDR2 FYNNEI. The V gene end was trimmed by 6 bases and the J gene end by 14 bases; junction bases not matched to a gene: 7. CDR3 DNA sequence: TGTGCCAGCAGAATTCTACAGGGGGCCCTGTTTTTT. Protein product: CASRILQGALFF.

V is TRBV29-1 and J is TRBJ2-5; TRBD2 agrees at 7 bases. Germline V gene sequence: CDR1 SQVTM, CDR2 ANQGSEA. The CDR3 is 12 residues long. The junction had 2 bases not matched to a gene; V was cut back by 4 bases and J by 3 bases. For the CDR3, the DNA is TGCAGCGTTGTTGCGGGAGAAGAGACCCAGTACTTC. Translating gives CSVVAGEETQYF.

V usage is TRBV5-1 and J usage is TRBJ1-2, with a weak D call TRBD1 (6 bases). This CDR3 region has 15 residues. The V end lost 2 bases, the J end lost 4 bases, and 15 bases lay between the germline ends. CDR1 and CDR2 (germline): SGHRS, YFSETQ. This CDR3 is CASSFGGGAGYGYTF. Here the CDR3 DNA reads TGCGCCAGCAGCTTTGGCGGGGGCGCTGGCTATGGCTACACCTTC. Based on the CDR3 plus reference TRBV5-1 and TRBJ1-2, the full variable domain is KAGVTQTPRYLIKTRGQQVTLSCSPISGHRSVSWYQQTPGQGLQFLFEYFSETQRNKGNFPGRFSGRQFSNSRSEMNVSTLELGDSALYLCASSFGGGAGYGYTFGSGTRLTVV.

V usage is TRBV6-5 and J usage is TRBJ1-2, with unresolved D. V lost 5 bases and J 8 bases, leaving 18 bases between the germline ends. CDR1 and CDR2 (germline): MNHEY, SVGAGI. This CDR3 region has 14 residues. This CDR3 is CASSRTGRFEGYTF. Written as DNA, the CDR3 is TGTGCCAGCAGTCGAACGGGGAGGTTCGAGGGCTACACCTTC.

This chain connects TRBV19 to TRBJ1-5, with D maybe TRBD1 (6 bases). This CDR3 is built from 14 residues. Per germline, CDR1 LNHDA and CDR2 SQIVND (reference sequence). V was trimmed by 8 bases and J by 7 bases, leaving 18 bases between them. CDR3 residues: CASQKEQGGQPQHF. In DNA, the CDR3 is TGTGCCAGTCAAAAGGAACAGGGTGGACAGCCCCAGCATTTT.

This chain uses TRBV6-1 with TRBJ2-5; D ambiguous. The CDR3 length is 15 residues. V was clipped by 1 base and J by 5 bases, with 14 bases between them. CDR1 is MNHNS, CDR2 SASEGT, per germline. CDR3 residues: CASSEELGSTETQYF. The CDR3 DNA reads TGTGCCAGCAGTGAAGAGCTAGGATCAACGGAGACCCAGTACTTC.

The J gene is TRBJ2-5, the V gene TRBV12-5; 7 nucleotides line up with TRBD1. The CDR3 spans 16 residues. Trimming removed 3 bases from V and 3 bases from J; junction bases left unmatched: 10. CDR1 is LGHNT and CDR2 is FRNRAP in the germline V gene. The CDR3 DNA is TGTGCTAGTGGTTTATCTGGGACAGCGGCCAAAGAGACCCAGTACTTC. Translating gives CASGLSGTAAKETQYF.

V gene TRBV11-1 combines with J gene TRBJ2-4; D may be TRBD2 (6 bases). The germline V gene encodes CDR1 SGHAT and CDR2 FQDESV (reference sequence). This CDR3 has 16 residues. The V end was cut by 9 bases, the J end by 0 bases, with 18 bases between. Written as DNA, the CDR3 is TGTGCCAGTCTAGCGACGGGGCAGCTAGCCAAAAACATTCAGTACTTC. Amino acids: CASLATGQLAKNIQYF.

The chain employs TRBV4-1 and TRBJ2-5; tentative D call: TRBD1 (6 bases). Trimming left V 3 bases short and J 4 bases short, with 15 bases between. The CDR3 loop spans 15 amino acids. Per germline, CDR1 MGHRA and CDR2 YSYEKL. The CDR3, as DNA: TGCGCCAGCAGCCAGTCAGGGGTGCAGGGAGAGACCCAGTACTTC. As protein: CASSQSGVQGETQYF.

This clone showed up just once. The chain's CDR3 is CASSSIGGLNTGELFF. The CDR3 bases are TGTGCCAGCAGCTCCATTGGGGGACTAAACACCGGGGAGCTGTTTTTT. V is TRBV7-3 and J is TRBJ2-2, with 7 bases lining up with TRBD2. Germline lookup yields CDR1 SGHTA and CDR2 FQGTGA. V dropped 4 bases and J dropped 2; count of bases not matched to a gene: 7. This CDR3 region has 16 residues.

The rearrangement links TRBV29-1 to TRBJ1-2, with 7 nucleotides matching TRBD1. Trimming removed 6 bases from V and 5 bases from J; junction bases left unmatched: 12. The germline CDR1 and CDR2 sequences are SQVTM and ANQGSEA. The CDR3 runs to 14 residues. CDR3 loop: CSVSPDRVRYGYTF. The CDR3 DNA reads TGCAGCGTCTCACCCGACAGGGTGCGGTATGGCTACACCTTC.